This paragraph covers one T cell receptor beta chain sequence. At least ten counts were recorded for this clonotype. Its binding antigen is unknown. It has no much larger one-base neighbor in the sample; base qualities were not kept. This entry belongs to a study of T cells after yellow fever vaccination (dated 2019 in TCRdb). About the investigation overall: The SMART-Seq v4 Ultra Low Input RNA kit was used to prepare libraries from fractions with low cell numbers. The cohort comprised two healthy male donors, one aged 18 to 30 and one aged 30 to 40 years. Bulk TCR alpha and beta repertoires were sequenced longitudinally to track T-cell clones before and after primary and booster YFV17D yellow fever vaccination. Blood samples were taken at several timepoints before and after primary and secondary immunization, and bulk PBMC replicates and cell subsets were isolated. The paper's findings and limits, for the study overall: Most clones expanded after primary vaccination were re-detected after the booster (approximately 96% of CD4 and about nine tenths of CD8), suggesting broad memory maintenance. Compared with the primary T-cell response, the secondary T-cell response was weaker but faster, peaking on day 5 rather than day 15. Only two donors were included in the study, so the extent to which the findings can be generalized is limited. A small fraction of clonotypes appeared in both the CD4 and CD8 compartments, likely as a result of convergent recombination. Computational filtering was required because FACS-sorted repertoires could contain abundant contaminating clonotypes from the bulk population.

TCR cDNA was made using 5'RACE template switching, a step that added a universal primer site and unique molecular identifiers. Priming of cDNA synthesis was performed from both the TCR alpha and TCR beta constant segments. Two PCR steps were used to amplify libraries, with sample barcodes and sequencing adapters being added in the second step. Libraries were sequenced on Illumina HiSeq 2500 (2x100 bp) or NovaSeq (2x150 bp). In the source study's methods: MIGEC handled demultiplexing of reads and collapsing into UMI consensus sequences, while MiXCR performed V(D)J alignment. Vaccine-responding clonotypes were defined with edgeR using replicate PBMC samples, requiring FDR below 0.01 and a log2 fold change above 5 up to day 15. Each bulk clonotype was labeled CD4 or CD8 based on which sequenced repertoire, CD4 or CD8, contained the clonotype at higher abundance. The public reads were quality trimmed at Q25 with fastp and then assembled into clones with MiXCR by TCRdb, keeping productive beta chains. Each record represents a unique CDR3 protein, reported with the most common genes and DNA among its rows. It is TCRdb's table, rather than the study itself, that gives the V and J calls and clone size. The sample records about 580,000 distinct CDR3 sequences, approximately 16% of which are singletons. Of the sample, 17% falls within the top ten clones.

Per the publication, the treatment or condition label means: live attenuated yellow fever vaccine strain. At every blood-draw timepoint, two biological replicates of bulk PBMCs were collected. PBMCs were isolated from peripheral blood using a standard Ficoll-Paque protocol. TriZol was used to extract RNA from bulk PBMCs, from CD4 and CD8 fractions, and from dextramer-positive and dextramer-negative fractions. CDR1 SGHRS and CDR2 YFSETQ are derived from the germline V gene. V drops 0 bases and J drops 14 bases, leaving 12 bases in between. The CDR3 spans 12 residues, from the cysteine through the phenylalanine. The only DNA kept is the CDR3, 36 bases in frame from the first base.

This material consisted of PBMCs, taken about 5 days after the first yellow fever vaccination. Recombination connected TRBV5-1 to TRBJ2-1, with the D gene not confidently named. The receptor comes from a man aged 18-30 years who received the YFV17D yellow fever vaccine. The CDR3 amino acid sequence is: CASSLDLGIKFF. The nucleotide sequence reads TGCGCCAGCAGCTTGGATCTAGGGATAAAGTTCTTC.